This entry is about one T cell receptor (beta chain). What it recognizes is unknown. Sampling involved one blood draw (approximately 2.3 ml) for every donor. Amplification of TCRalpha and TCRbeta cDNA involved two nested PCRs that ran for about 15 and 9 cycles. TCRdb re-called the 5' RACE reads and gives one entry per CDR3 protein, without DNA. Its listing shows a few hundred thousand distinct CDR3 sequences. In germline, CDR1 is MNHNS, CDR2 SASEGT. This CDR3 is built from 14 residues. This entry belongs to a study of monozygotic twins with inflammatory bowel disease. Overall study findings and caveats: No difference in repertoire similarity was seen between concordant and discordant twins, possibly because power was limited.

Input material: blood. The clonotype was recovered from a human donor with ulcerative colitis or Crohn's disease, or a healthy co-twin of an affected twin (not recorded which). V is TRBV6-1 and J is TRBJ1-5; as DNA is missing, the TRBD1 call by TCRdb cannot be tested. The CDR3 region is CASSGVGGHQPQHF.